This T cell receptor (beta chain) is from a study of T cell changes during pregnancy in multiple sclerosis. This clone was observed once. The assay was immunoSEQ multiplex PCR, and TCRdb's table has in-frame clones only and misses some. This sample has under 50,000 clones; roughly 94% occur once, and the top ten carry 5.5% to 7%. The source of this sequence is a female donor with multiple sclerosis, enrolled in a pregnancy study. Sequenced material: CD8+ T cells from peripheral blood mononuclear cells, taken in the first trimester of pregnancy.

CDR3 protein: CASSFPSGGGTDTQYF. The CDR3 DNA sequence: TGTGCCAGCAGCTTCCCTAGCGGAGGGGGCACAGATACGCAGTATTTT. This sequence joins TRBV7-9 and TRBJ2-3; 7 nucleotides align to TRBD2. CDR1 and CDR2 from the germline V gene are SEHNR and FQNEAQ (reference sequence). This CDR3 spans 16 amino acids. V shed 3 bases and J 1 base; nucleotides not matched to a gene: 7.